The 14 T cell receptor beta chains below were found in one sample sequenced in a study of early T cells in non-severe SARS-CoV-2 infection. TCRdb redid the calling of the 5' RACE reads with MiXCR, one entry per CDR3 protein. The top ten hold under 20% of the sample, which has more than 35,000 distinct CDR3 sequences, about 5% seen once. The sample comprised whole blood. The receptors originated from an adult who was a healthcare worker with PCR-confirmed SARS-CoV-2 infection or an uninfected control (not recorded which).

This clonotype was detected ten times or more. CDR3 nucleotide sequence: TGCGCCAGCAGCCAAGAACCCTCGACAGGGGGTGGTGACTATGGCTACACCTTC. This sequence encodes CASSQEPSTGGGDYGYTF. The genes are TRBV4-1 and TRBJ1-2; TRBD1 agrees at 9 bases. The CDR3 totals 18 residues. The V gene's germline CDR1 is MGHRA and CDR2 YSYEKL. After removal of 0 bases from V and 3 bases from J, the junction contained 11 bases not matched to a gene.

This clonotype showed up many times. The chain couples TRBV5-1 to TRBJ1-5; D is undetermined. CDR3 length equals 12 residues. Trimming took 0 bases from V and 6 from J, leaving 4 bases between them. The germline V gene has CDR1 SGHRS and CDR2 YFSETQ. This CDR3 is CASSLEGQPQHF. For the CDR3, the DNA is TGCGCCAGCAGCTTGGAGGGTCAGCCCCAGCATTTT.

This clonotype was seen a few times. V is TRBV10-3 and J is TRBJ1-1; D not resolved. The ends were cut back, 3 bases at V and 1 base at J, with 9 bases in the middle. Germline CDR1 reads ENHRY; CDR2 reads SYGVKD. The CDR3 extends over 14 amino acids. The CDR3 nucleotides read TGTGCCATCAGTGAACGGGGAGCGAACACTGAAGCTTTCTTT. Encoded protein: CAISERGANTEAFF.

This clonotype was picked up many times. The V and J genes are TRBV11-2 and TRBJ2-2; D is possibly TRBD1 or TRBD2 (5 bases each). This CDR3 contains 16 residues. Germline CDR1 is SGHAT and CDR2 is FQNNGV. Trimming took off 2 bases at V and 1 base at J, with 11 bases between the two ends. CDR3 DNA: TGTGCCAGCAGCTTAAGTCCAGGGAGGAACACCGGGGAGCTGTTTTTT. Protein: CASSLSPGRNTGELFF.

This clonotype was counted many times. V usage is TRBV5-4 and J usage is TRBJ2-5, with 11 bases fitting TRBD1. V was pared by 3 bases and J by 1 base, with 5 bases of the junction left unmatched. Germline V gene lookup returns CDR1 SGHNT and CDR2 YYREEE (reference sequence). This CDR3 region has 16 residues. In DNA, the CDR3 is TGTGCCAGCAGCTCAGGACAGGGGGCAGGCCAAGAGACCCAGTACTTC. Translation gives CASSSGQGAGQETQYF.

This clonotype was seen at least ten times. The V call is TRBV5-1, the J call TRBJ2-1; D is unclear. Trimming took 5 bases from V and 7 from J, leaving 7 bases between them. The CDR3 runs 11 residues. The germline gives CDR1 SGHRS, CDR2 YFSETQ. The CDR3 region has the DNA TGCGCCAGCAGGGTGGGTAATGAGCAGTTCTTC. Residues: CASRVGNEQFF. The variable domain in full, completed from reference TRBV5-1 and TRBJ2-1, reads KAGVTQTPRYLIKTRGQQVTLSCSPISGHRSVSWYQQTPGQGLQFLFEYFSETQRNKGNFPGRFSGRQFSNSRSEMNVSTLELGDSALYLCASRVGNEQFFGPGTRLTVL.

This clonotype was seen many times. This chain links TRBV6-5 with TRBJ1-3; unclear D gene. The CDR3 runs to 13 residues. The V gene lost 4 bases and the J gene lost 5 bases, with 9 bases spanning the gap. Germline CDR1 is MNHEY and CDR2 is SVGAGI. The CDR3 spells CASSSTLRNTIYF. The CDR3 nucleotides are TGTGCCAGCAGTTCAACCCTGAGAAACACCATATATTTT.

This clonotype has ten or more counts. The chain joins TRBV20-1 to TRBJ2-5; no clear D. The V gene's germline CDR1 is DFQATT and CDR2 SNEGSKA (reference sequence). V lost 4 bases, J lost 1 base, and 7 bases lay in between. This CDR3 is built from 12 residues. CDR3 DNA: TGCAGTGCTACCGGATCCCAAGAGACCCAGTACTTC. It codes for CSATGSQETQYF.

The sample holds many counts of this clonotype. This chain links TRBV6-4 with TRBJ2-1; tentatively, D is TRBD2 (6 bases). CDR1 is MRHNA and CDR2 is SNTAGT in the germline V gene. The CDR3 extends over 15 amino acids. Trimming left V 4 bases short and J 3 bases short, with 13 bases between. The CDR3 DNA follows: TGTGCCAGCAGTGCGGGAAGCGGGTTCTACAATGAGCAGTTCTTC. This sequence encodes CASSAGSGFYNEQFF.

This clonotype was recorded many times. V and J are TRBV12-3 or TRBV12-4 and TRBJ1-1; 8 nucleotides match TRBD1. Trimming at V came to 4 bases and at J to 5 bases, leaving 3 bases not matched to a gene. The CDR3 loop spans 13 amino acids. For the CDR3, the DNA is TGTGCCAGCAGTTCACAGGGGGGAACTGAAGCTTTCTTT. This translates into CASSSQGGTEAFF.

Ten or more counts support this clonotype. The chain joins TRBV5-4 to TRBJ1-1, with unresolved D. Trimming cost V 2 bases and J 5 bases, with 10 bases left between them. The CDR3 is made up of 13 amino acids. Per germline, CDR1 SGHNT and CDR2 YYREEE (reference sequence). The CDR3 DNA is TGTGCCAGCAGCTTAATCGACGGTACTGAAGCTTTCTTT. This sequence encodes CASSLIDGTEAFF.

The V call is TRBV5-1, the J call TRBJ2-4, with D possibly being TRBD2 (6 bases). Germline V lookup: CDR1 SGHRS, CDR2 YFSETQ. The V gene lost 4 bases and the J gene lost 9 bases, with 20 bases spanning the gap. The CDR3 sequence is 15 residues long. CDR3 in amino acids: CASSPSSGGGSIQYF. The CDR3 DNA is TGCGCCAGCAGCCCCTCGTCCGGGGGAGGAAGCATTCAGTACTTC.

This clonotype was detected many times. The genes are TRBV18 and TRBJ1-1; the D is unclear. Germline values: CDR1 KGHSH, CDR2 LQKENI. The V gene lost 2 bases and the J gene lost 4 bases, with 11 bases spanning the gap. CDR3 size: 14 residues. This CDR3 is CASSPFGEGTEAFF. CDR3 in DNA: TGTGCCAGCTCACCATTCGGGGAAGGCACTGAAGCTTTCTTT.

This clonotype was detected many times. The V gene is TRBV6-1, the J gene TRBJ2-1; D gene uncertain. The germline V and J ends were trimmed by 4 bases and 5 bases, with 18 bases remaining between them. The CDR3 runs 16 residues. The germline V gene has CDR1 MNHNS and CDR2 SASEGT. The CDR3 nucleotides read TGTGCCAGCAGTGCCCCCCGGGCCAATACTAACAATGAGCAGTTCTTC. Its protein product is CASSAPRANTNNEQFF.